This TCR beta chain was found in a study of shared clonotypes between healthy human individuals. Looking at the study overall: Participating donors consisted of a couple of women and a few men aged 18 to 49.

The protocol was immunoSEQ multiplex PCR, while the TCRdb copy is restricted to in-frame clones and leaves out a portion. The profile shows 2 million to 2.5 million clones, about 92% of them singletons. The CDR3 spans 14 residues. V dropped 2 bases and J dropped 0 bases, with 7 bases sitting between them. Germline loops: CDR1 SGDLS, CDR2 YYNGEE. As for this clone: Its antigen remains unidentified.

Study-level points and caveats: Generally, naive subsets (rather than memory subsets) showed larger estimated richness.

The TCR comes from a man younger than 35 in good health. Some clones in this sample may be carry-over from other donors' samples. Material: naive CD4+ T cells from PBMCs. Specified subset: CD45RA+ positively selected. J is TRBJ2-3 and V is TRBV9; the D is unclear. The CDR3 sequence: CASSVRDSTDTQYF. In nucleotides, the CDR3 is TGTGCCAGCAGCGTGAGAGATAGCACAGATACGCAGTATTTT. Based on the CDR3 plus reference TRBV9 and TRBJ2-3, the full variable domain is DSGVTQTPKHLITATGQRVTLRCSPRSGDLSVYWYQQSLDQGLQFLIQYYNGEERAKGNILERFSAQQFPDLHSELNLSSLELGDSALYFCASSVRDSTDTQYFGPGTRLTVL.